What follows is one TCR beta chain and its context. No antigen is known for it. No base qualities exist here, and no much larger clone lies one base off it. A second Seattle source provided samples from volunteer blood donors who had recovered from COVID-19. The collaborating institutions used their own protocols to collect whole blood in K2EDTA tubes. For TCRbeta analysis, collaborator samples were shipped as frozen whole blood, as isolated PBMCs, or as DNA extracted from either sample type. The data stem from a study of blood T cell repertoires in COVID-19 (dated by TCRdb to about 2020). A note on the overall study: Samples from collaborators originated in the United States, Italy and Spain and spanned both the acute and convalescent phases of COVID-19. The prospective study material was composed of cDNA or gDNA derived from T cells, B-cell-depleted T cells, or PBMCs. The dataset comprised deeply sampled blood TCRbeta repertoires from subjects exposed to, actively infected with, or recovered from COVID-19. A freely available public database, intended as a resource for researchers studying the immune response to SARS-CoV-2, is where the repertoires were released. Samples came from the ongoing ImmuneRACE study (first 160 participants) plus 1,254 subjects from 6 global collaborators. The sample metadata nearly always contained a de-identified subject ID, COVID-19 status, age in years and sex. Where HLA class I and class II types were available, the types were taken from metadata supplied by the sample provider, not from assay-based typing.

The investigation overall reported the following: How much clinical and demographic metadata was included differed by source and by participant, and the metadata was provided uncurated.

TCRbeta CDR3 regions were amplified from genomic DNA using the immunoSEQ Assay, a bias-controlled multiplex PCR. Per the source publication's procedure: The number of nucleated cells in each sample was estimated by amplification of reference gene primers within the assay. Sequence reads were collapsed and filtered to measure the absolute abundance of every unique TCRbeta CDR3 rearrangement. Productive Simpson clonality was computed per sample as the square root of Simpson's diversity index over productive rearrangements. TCRdb provides this immuneACCESS table in a form limited to in-frame rearrangements. Some clones are lacking; in checked studies, under half of them reflect an unresolved V gene, and why the rest are absent is not known. D and trimming come from the DNA, and the V and J calls and clone size come from that table. In this sample the table shows fewer than 150,000 clones, 84% of which occur a single time. Clones ranked in the top ten supply 12% of the sample.

The junction shows trimming of 2 bases on V and 0 bases on J, and the gene matches do not reach 4 bases of it. Including the terminal cysteine and phenylalanine, the CDR3 comprises 15 residues. Left in the record is the CDR3 DNA by itself, 45 bases read in frame from the first base. The germline V gene encodes CDR1 MNHNS and CDR2 SASEGT. The sequencing sample was made of peripheral blood. In this chain, TRBV6-1 is recombined with TRBJ2-7; TRBD2 aligns with 7 central bases. This clonotype originated in a woman aged 25 to 39 who had recovered from COVID-19. This receptor carries the CDR3 CASSELGGSSYEQYF. The bases are TGTGCCAGCAGTGAACTGGGGGGGAGCTCCTACGAGCAGTACTTC.